A selection of T cell receptor beta chains follows, all from one sample in a study of T cell repertoires in cytomegalovirus infection. These TCRs' antigens remain unknown. TCRdb analysed the reads with MiXCR anew, one entry per CDR3 protein. The data contain approximately 730,000 distinct CDR3 sequences, 25% to 30% of them singletons. This sample comprised cultured CD8+ T cells from PBMCs, obtained from culture after CMV antigen stimulation. Source of these receptors: a human donor in good health (CMV status not recorded). Some clones in this sample may be carry-over from other donors' samples. Each CDR3 is given with its conserved first and last residue. Fields, in order: J gene, V gene, clone size, CDR3 length, D gene, CDR3 DNA, CDR3 protein. A D gene is named only where the DNA matches it firmly. Rows may omit the clone size; those that give it use once, few, many or a size class.

TRBJ1-6,TRBV19,-,13,-,TGTGCCAGTAGTCCTCTCGGGAATTCACCCCTCCACTTT,CASSPLGNSPLHF
TRBJ1-1,TRBV4-1,-,15,-,TGCGCCAGCAGCCTAGGAGGTTACCTGAACACTGAAGCTTTCTTT,CASSLGGYLNTEAFF
TRBJ1-1,TRBV20-1,-,13,-,TGCAGTGCTAGAAATCTTCAGAACACTGAAGCTTTCTTT,CSARNLQNTEAFF
TRBJ1-1,TRBV10-3,-,15,TRBD1,TGTGCCATCAGTGGGCTGGACAGGCTGAACACTGAAGCTTTCTTT,CAISGLDRLNTEAFF
TRBJ2-5,TRBV6-5,-,13,-,TGTGCCAGCAGTTACGAGAAAATGGAGACCCAGTACTTC,CASSYEKMETQYF
TRBJ1-2,TRBV7-2,many,16,-,TGTGCCAGCAGCTTACGTTTCAGGACAAACGTCTATGGCTACACCTTC,CASSLRFRTNVYGYTF
TRBJ2-7,TRBV7-6,-,12,-,TGTGCCAGCAGTTCTCCCGGTAACGAGCAGTACTTC,CASSSPGNEQYF
TRBJ1-3,TRBV6-5,-,16,TRBD1,TGTGCCAGCAGTTACTCCCGGACAGGGTCAAGAAACACCATATATTTT,CASSYSRTGSRNTIYF
TRBJ1-1,TRBV12-3/TRBV12-4,-,18,TRBD1,TGTGCCAGCATTCCGACCGGGGGGACAGGAGATTTGAACACTGAAGCTTTCTTT,CASIPTGGTGDLNTEAFF
TRBJ1-2,TRBV11-1,-,14,-,TGTGCCAGCAGCTATACAGACAGTAACTATGGCTACACCTTC,CASSYTDSNYGYTF
TRBJ2-5,TRBV13,-,14,TRBD1,TGTGCCAGCAGCTACCGGGACAGCAGAGAGACCCAGTACTTC,CASSYRDSRETQYF
TRBJ2-7,TRBV19,once,15,TRBD1,TGTGCCAGTAGTAAGGGGACGCCGACAGGGTACGAGCAGTACTTC,CASSKGTPTGYEQYF
TRBJ2-3,TRBV27,once,15,TRBD2,TGTGCCAGCAATTTCGCGGGGGGGCAGGGAGATACGCAGTATTTT,CASNFAGGQGDTQYF
TRBJ2-1,TRBV7-9,few,16,TRBD1,TGTGCCAGCAGCTTAGGCCGGGACAGGGGGCGAAATGAGCAGTTCTTC,CASSLGRDRGRNEQFF
TRBJ2-7,TRBV7-2,many,15,-,TGTGCCAGCAGCTATGGGACTGCGAGCTCCTACGAGCAGTACTTC,CASSYGTASSYEQYF
TRBJ1-2,TRBV6-4,once,14,-,TGTGCCAGCAGTGACGGGGGGGGCGCATATGGCTACACCTTC,CASSDGGGAYGYTF
TRBJ1-4,TRBV27,few,15,-,TGTGCCAGCAGGCAGCTGACAGCCTCTAATGAAAAACTGTTTTTT,CASRQLTASNEKLFF
TRBJ1-1,TRBV19,-,12,-,TGTGCCAGTAGTCCCCGGGGTAGGGAAGCTTTCTTT,CASSPRGREAFF
TRBJ1-6,TRBV27,few,15,-,TGTGCCAGCAGTCCCAAACTCTCCTATAATTCACCCCTCCACTTT,CASSPKLSYNSPLHF
TRBJ1-6,TRBV7-9,-,17,-,TGTGCCAGCAGCCCCGACGGGGGCTCCTCCTATAATTCACCCCTCCACTTT,CASSPDGGSSYNSPLHF
TRBJ2-1,TRBV5-6,few,17,TRBD1,TGTGCCAGCAGCCCATCGGAATGGCAGGGGGCGCGAAATGAGCAGTTCTTC,CASSPSEWQGARNEQFF
TRBJ1-5,TRBV7-4,-,16,TRBD1,TGTGCCAGCAGCTTAGAGGGACAGGGGGCCGGACAGCCCCAGCATTTT,CASSLEGQGAGQPQHF
TRBJ1-6,TRBV5-6,few,15,TRBD1,TGTGCCAGCAGCCACATGCAGGGGGACAATTCACCCCTCCACTTT,CASSHMQGDNSPLHF
TRBJ2-7,TRBV6-5,few,14,TRBD1,TGTGCCAGCAGCGAGGACAGGCGACCCTACGAGCAGTACTTC,CASSEDRRPYEQYF
TRBJ2-5,TRBV7-9,many,16,TRBD1,TGTGCCAGCAGCTTCTCCTGGACAGGGAGTATCGAGACCCAGTACTTC,CASSFSWTGSIETQYF